The clone carrying this T cell receptor (beta chain) was counted many times. Its antigen is as yet unknown. These data come from a study of response to subunit inactivated influenza vaccine. Points from the study as a whole: Authors suggested each seasonal flu vaccination may recruit only limited numbers of new T cells.

From the RT-PCR reads, TCRdb called clonotypes with MiXCR, one entry per CDR3 protein. The data show around 540,000 distinct CDR3 sequences, with about 10% seen just once and approximately 10% held by the top ten. The CDR3 is made up of 15 amino acids. From germline, CDR1 is LGHNA and CDR2 YNFKEQ. Trimming took 2 bases from V and 3 from J; bases not matched to a gene: 7. The receptor's source is a man between 45 and 60 years old who received an inactivated influenza vaccine. The sequencing used PBMCs from blood, collected on the day of vaccination. The J gene is TRBJ2-7, the V gene TRBV4-2; TRBD1 matches 7 bases. The DNA for the CDR3 is TGTGCCAGCAGCCAATACACAGGGGTAAACTACGAGCAGTACTTC. It translates to CASSQYTGVNYEQYF.